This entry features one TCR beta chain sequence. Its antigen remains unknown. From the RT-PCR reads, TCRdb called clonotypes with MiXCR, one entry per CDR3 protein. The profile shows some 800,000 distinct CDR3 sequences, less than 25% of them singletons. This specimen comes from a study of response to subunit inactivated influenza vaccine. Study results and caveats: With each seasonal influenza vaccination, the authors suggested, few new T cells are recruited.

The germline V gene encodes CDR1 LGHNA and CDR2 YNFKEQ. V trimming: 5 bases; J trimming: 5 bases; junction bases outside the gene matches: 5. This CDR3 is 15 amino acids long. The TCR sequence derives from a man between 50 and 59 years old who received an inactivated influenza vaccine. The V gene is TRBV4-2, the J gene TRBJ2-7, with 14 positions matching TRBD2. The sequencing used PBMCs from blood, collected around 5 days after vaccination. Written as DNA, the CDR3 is TGTGCCAGCAGCTGGGGACTAGCGGGAGCTGACGAGCAGTACTTC. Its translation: CASSWGLAGADEQYF.